The rows below give T cell receptor beta chains drawn from one sample of a study of T cell repertoires in cytomegalovirus infection. Which antigens these TCRs recognize remains unknown. MiXCR, run by TCRdb on the reads, gives a single entry per CDR3 protein. The repertoire includes approximately 730,000 distinct CDR3 sequences, around 32% of them detected once, and 15% to 20% sits in the top ten. Sequenced here: cultured PBMCs, sampled from culture after CMV antigen stimulation. The receptors shown here come from a human donor in good health (CMV status not recorded). Some clones in this sample may be carry-over from other donors' samples. Each CDR3 is given with its conserved first and last residue. The D gene is left open where the match is weak.

j_call	d_call	v_call	cdr3_aa
TRBJ1-6	NA	TRBV4-1	CASSQTSDAAAGPLHF
TRBJ2-3	NA	TRBV19	CASSMSQTSTDTQYF
TRBJ1-2	NA	TRBV12-3/TRBV12-4	CASSLWPRGYTF
TRBJ2-5	TRBD2	TRBV11-2	CASSARLAGARETQYF
TRBJ2-7	NA	TRBV20-1	CSASGPNYEQYF
TRBJ1-1	NA	TRBV19	CASSPHSPISNTEAFF
TRBJ1-1	NA	TRBV7-2	CASSFSRRNTEAFF
TRBJ2-1	TRBD2	TRBV20-1	CSASGGSPNEQFF
TRBJ2-5	TRBD1	TRBV10-3	CAISRDPRGQQETQDF
TRBJ1-2	NA	TRBV19	CASTLGRRPNYGYTF
TRBJ2-5	TRBD2	TRBV7-6	CASSFPSGTTQYF
TRBJ1-1	NA	TRBV6-2/TRBV6-3	CASLQGTDLNTEAFF
TRBJ2-2	TRBD1	TRBV6-1	CASTPGRDRVAGELFF
TRBJ2-2	TRBD2	TRBV12-3/TRBV12-4	CASSPGGFDTGELFF
TRBJ2-3	NA	TRBV7-2	CASSLVTAGDTQYF
TRBJ2-7	TRBD2	TRBV11-2	CASSFRRLAGAHEQYF
TRBJ2-5	TRBD2	TRBV7-2	CASSLVIGLAGKETQYF
TRBJ2-1	TRBD2	TRBV20-1	CSASLLAATNEQFF
TRBJ2-1	NA	TRBV6-1	CASSVHGGEYNEQFF
TRBJ2-5	TRBD2	TRBV7-9	CASSYPPRLAGGEETQYF
TRBJ2-5	NA	TRBV7-9	CASSLLEDQETQYF
TRBJ1-6	NA	TRBV11-1	CASSLTGLRISPLHF
TRBJ1-1	NA	TRBV7-9	CASSFDQLGTEAFF
TRBJ1-1	TRBD1	TRBV19	CASSPRTGLKAFF
TRBJ2-1	TRBD2	TRBV6-2/TRBV6-3	CASSYSIGLADNNEQFF
TRBJ1-1	NA	TRBV19	CASSMVSPPEAFF
TRBJ2-5	TRBD2	TRBV27	CASSLSRASGRKETQYF